A selection of T cell receptor beta chains follows, all from one sample in a study of blood T cell repertoires in COVID-19. Profiled with immunoSEQ multiplex PCR; TCRdb holds only in-frame clones, not every one. The data contain 250,000 or so clones, 86% of them seen just once; the ten biggest clones take up about 3%. Sequenced: peripheral blood. Receptors were obtained from a woman in her 30s with active or convalescent COVID-19. The CDR3 runs from the conserved cysteine through the conserved F or W.

J gene	V gene	CDR3 protein
TRBJ1-6	TRBV10-2	CASSELGHSPLHF
TRBJ2-5	TRBV19	CASSPRLAGGVETQYF
TRBJ1-5	TRBV13	CASSCTGEFTDSNQPQHF
TRBJ1-2	TRBV28	CASSFVRAANYGYTF
TRBJ1-4	TRBV29-1	CSVLTSGGEKLFF
TRBJ2-6	TRBV4-3	CASSLRAKTASSGANVLTF
TRBJ1-5	TRBV18	CASSEDKASNQPQHF
TRBJ1-4	TRBV2	CASSETGATNEKLFF
TRBJ1-1	TRBV6-5	CASSSVGRGAEAFF
TRBJ1-1	TRBV7-9	CASSLSAGEAFF
TRBJ2-1	TRBV6-5	CASKRARGYEQFF
TRBJ1-2	TRBV4-2	CASSQGRGQGADGYTF
TRBJ2-3	TRBV19	CASSPGLADTQYF
TRBJ1-2	TRBV7-2	CASRRGTALYGYTF
TRBJ2-3	TRBV28	CASTPVSGRYSDTQYF
TRBJ2-3	TRBV29-1	CSVDFAQGGPDTQYF
TRBJ2-7	TRBV7-2	CASSQGRGVSYEQYF
TRBJ2-2	TRBV6-2/TRBV6-3	CASSYLRQGANTGELFF
TRBJ2-2	TRBV3-1/TRBV3-2	CASSQDPGFTGELFF
TRBJ1-3	TRBV28	CASSSYRAGNTIYF
TRBJ2-7	TRBV6-5	CASSYLGQNSYEQYF
TRBJ2-7	TRBV27	CASRVAGKGSGEQYF
TRBJ1-1	TRBV28	CASITPGGYTEAFF
TRBJ1-1	TRBV29-1	CSVEGVKEGNTEAFF
TRBJ1-6	TRBV12-3/TRBV12-4	CTSSLPGNSPLHF
TRBJ2-6	TRBV18	CASSPRESGANVLTF
TRBJ2-1	TRBV24-1	CATAGTVYNEQFF
TRBJ1-4	TRBV4-1	CASSHPWTGVLGDEKLFF
TRBJ2-7	TRBV7-9	CASSSSGDEQYF
TRBJ1-1	TRBV5-8	CASSFTGQGTEAFF
TRBJ2-2	TRBV7-9	CASSPRGLAGSTGELFF
TRBJ2-1	TRBV9	CASSPRTGDNEQFF
TRBJ2-5	TRBV2	CATSPGLDLGTQYF
TRBJ1-1	TRBV28	CASSLPQNTEAFF